This TCR beta chain originates from a study of prognosis after radiotherapy for stage I lung cancer. At the level of the study: Enrolled patients (13 men, roughly six women) had a median age of roughly 74 years and an age range of roughly 50 to 85 years. After radiotherapy, distant metastases appeared in a few patients at a median of 7 months, and some 15 patients showed no significant progression. Among the patients, over five had squamous cell carcinoma and 11 to 12 had adenocarcinoma.

Two-round multiplex PCR amplified TCR beta CDR3 from genomic DNA. Amplification during the initial PCR round employed primers specific to each TRBV and TRBJ gene. TCRdb passed the multiplex PCR reads through MiXCR, listing each CDR3 protein once. The sample includes 26,000 or so distinct CDR3 sequences, approximately 31% of them seen just once. Concerning this clonotype: The target antigen is unknown.

The CDR3 length is 13 residues. Trimming left V 5 bases short and J 3 bases short, with 10 bases between. Findings of the study overall: Tumor specificity of expanded TCR clones went undetermined.

Sequences were derived from PBMCs, sampled before or after stereotactic body radiation therapy (not recorded which). The chain carries TRBV12-3 or TRBV12-4 and TRBJ1-1; no definite D call. The origin of this receptor is a donor aged 50 or older with non-small cell lung cancer. In nucleotides, the CDR3 is TGTGCCAGCAGTCCGTTTGGCGACACTGAAGCTTTCTTT. This encodes CASSPFGDTEAFF.